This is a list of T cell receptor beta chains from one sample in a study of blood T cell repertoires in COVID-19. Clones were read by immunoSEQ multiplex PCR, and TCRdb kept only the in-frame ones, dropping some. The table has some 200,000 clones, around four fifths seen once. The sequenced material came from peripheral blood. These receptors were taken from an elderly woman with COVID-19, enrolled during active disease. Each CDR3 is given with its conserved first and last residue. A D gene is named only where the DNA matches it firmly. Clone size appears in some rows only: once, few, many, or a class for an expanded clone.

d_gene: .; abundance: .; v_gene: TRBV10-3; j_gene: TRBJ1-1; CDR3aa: CAISEPYLYRAMNTEAFF; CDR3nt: TGTGCCATCAGTGAGCCTTACTTATACAGGGCTATGAACACTGAAGCTTTCTTT
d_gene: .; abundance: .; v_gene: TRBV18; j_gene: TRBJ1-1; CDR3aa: CASSRVGGNTEAFF; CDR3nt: TGTGCCAGCTCACGGGTGGGGGGTAACACTGAAGCTTTCTTT
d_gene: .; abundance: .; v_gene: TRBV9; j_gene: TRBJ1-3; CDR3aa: CASSGPRGRSSGNTIYF; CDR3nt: TGTGCCAGCAGCGGACCCCGGGGTCGAAGCTCTGGAAACACCATATATTTT
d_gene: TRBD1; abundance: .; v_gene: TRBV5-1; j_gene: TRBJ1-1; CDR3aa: CASSLGQGSNTEAFF; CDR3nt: TGCGCCAGCAGCTTGGGACAGGGTTCGAACACTGAAGCTTTCTTT
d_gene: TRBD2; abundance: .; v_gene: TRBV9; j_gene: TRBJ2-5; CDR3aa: CASSVGSGERGPRGTQYF; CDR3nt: TGTGCCAGCAGCGTAGGCTCAGGGGAGCGGGGGCCCCGGGGGACCCAGTACTTC
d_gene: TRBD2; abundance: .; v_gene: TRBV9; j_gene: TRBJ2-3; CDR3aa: CASSVLAGGGDTQYF; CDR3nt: TGTGCCAGCAGCGTCCTAGCGGGGGGAGGAGATACGCAGTATTTT
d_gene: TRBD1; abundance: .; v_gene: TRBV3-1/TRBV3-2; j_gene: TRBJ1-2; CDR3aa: CASSRGTGSYGYTF; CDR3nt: TGTGCCAGCAGCCGGGGGACAGGGAGCTATGGCTACACCTTC
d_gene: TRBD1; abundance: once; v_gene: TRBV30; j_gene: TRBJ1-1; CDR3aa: CAWSVQGAGGAFF; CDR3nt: TGTGCCTGGAGTGTACAGGGGGCGGGAGGAGCTTTCTTT
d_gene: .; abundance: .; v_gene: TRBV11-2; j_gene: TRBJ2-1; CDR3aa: CASSRSTAKGNEQFF; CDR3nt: TGTGCCAGCAGCCGAAGTACGGCGAAGGGGAATGAGCAGTTCTTC
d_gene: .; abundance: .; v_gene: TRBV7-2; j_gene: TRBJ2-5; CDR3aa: CASSFSAGQETQYF; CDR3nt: TGTGCCAGCAGCTTTTCTGCAGGCCAAGAGACCCAGTACTTC
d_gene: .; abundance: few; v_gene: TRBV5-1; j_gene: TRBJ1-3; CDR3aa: CASSLGVAGGNTIYF; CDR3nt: TGCGCCAGCAGCTTGGGAGTAGCGGGAGGAAACACCATATATTTT
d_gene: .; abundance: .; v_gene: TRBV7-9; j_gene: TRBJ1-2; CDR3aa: CASSFSGLNGTF; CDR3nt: TGTGCCAGCAGCTTTAGCGGTTTGAATGGGACCTTC
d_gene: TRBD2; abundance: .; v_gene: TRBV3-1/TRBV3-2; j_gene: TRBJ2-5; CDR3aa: CASSQEGTSPKETQYF; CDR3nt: TGTGCCAGCAGCCAAGAGGGGACTAGCCCCAAAGAGACCCAGTACTTC
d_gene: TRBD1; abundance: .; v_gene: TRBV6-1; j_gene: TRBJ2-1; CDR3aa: CASSEARQGARNEQFF; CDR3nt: TGTGCCAGCAGTGAAGCGCGGCAGGGGGCGAGAAATGAGCAGTTCTTC
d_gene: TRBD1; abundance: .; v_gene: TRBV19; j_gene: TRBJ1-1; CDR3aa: CASSNPGQGYVTEAFF; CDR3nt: TGTGCCAGTAGCAATCCGGGACAGGGGTATGTTACTGAAGCTTTCTTT
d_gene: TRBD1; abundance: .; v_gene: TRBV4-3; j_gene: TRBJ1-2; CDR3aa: CASSQDLPQAGQGQLNAATF; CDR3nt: TGCGCCAGCAGCCAAGATCTTCCTCAGGCGGGACAGGGTCAACTCAACGCCGCCACCTTC
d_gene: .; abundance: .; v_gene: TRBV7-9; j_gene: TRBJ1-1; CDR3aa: CASSRLEGVAFF; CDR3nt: TGTGCCAGCAGTCGCCTAGAGGGGGTCGCTTTCTTT
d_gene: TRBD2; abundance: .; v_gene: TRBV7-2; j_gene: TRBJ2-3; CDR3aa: CASSFVAGGPDTQYF; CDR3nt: TGTGCCAGCAGCTTTGTAGCGGGGGGGCCGGATACGCAGTATTTT
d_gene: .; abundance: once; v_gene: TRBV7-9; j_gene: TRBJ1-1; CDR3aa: CASSPPPDRENTEAFF; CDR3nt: TGTGCCAGCAGCCCCCCCCCGGACAGAGAGAACACTGAAGCTTTCTTT
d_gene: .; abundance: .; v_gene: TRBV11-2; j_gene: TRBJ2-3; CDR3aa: CASSSEGWGTASTDTQYF; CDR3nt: TGTGCCAGCAGCTCGGAGGGGTGGGGGACGGCTAGCACAGATACGCAGTATTTT
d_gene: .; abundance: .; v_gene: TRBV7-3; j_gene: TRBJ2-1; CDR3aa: CASSLTGGAPLNNEQFF; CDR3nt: TGTGCCAGCAGCTTAACGGGCGGGGCACCCTTAAACAATGAGCAGTTCTTC
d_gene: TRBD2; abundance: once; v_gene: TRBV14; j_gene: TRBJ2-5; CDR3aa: CASASLAGVQETQYF; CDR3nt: TGTGCCAGCGCGTCCCTAGCGGGGGTACAAGAGACCCAGTACTTC
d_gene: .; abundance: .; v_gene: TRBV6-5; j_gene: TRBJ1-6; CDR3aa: CASSYLQDYNSPLHF; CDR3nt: TGTGCCAGCAGTTACTTGCAGGACTATAATTCACCCCTCCACTTT
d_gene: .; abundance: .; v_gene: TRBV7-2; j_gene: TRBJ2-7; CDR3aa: CASSSQGGSYEQYF; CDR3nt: TGTGCCAGCAGTTCTCAGGGGGGCTCCTACGAGCAGTACTTC
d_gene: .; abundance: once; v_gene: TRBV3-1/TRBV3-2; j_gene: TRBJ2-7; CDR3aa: CASRATGTSSYEQYF; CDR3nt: TGTGCCAGCAGAGCAACAGGGACCTCCTCCTACGAGCAGTACTTC
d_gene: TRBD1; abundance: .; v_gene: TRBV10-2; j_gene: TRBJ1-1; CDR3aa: CASRVGQGSTEAFF; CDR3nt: TGCGCCAGCAGAGTGGGACAGGGGAGCACTGAAGCTTTCTTT
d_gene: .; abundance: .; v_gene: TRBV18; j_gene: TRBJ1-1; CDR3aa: CASSSLQGMNTEAFF; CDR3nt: TGTGCCAGCTCATCTCTACAGGGTATGAACACTGAAGCTTTCTTT
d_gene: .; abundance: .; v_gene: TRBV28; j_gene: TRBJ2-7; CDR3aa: CASSLSWHEQYF; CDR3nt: TGTGCCAGCAGTTTAAGTTGGCACGAGCAGTACTTC
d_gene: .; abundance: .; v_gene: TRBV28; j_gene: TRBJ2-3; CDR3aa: CASSLERVGTDTQYF; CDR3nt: TGTGCCAGCAGTTTGGAGCGGGTTGGCACAGATACGCAGTATTTT
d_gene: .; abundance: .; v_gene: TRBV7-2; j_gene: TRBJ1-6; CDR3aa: CASSLNFRTDGNSPLHF; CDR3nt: TGTGCCAGCAGCTTAAATTTCCGGACAGATGGTAATTCACCCCTCCACTTT
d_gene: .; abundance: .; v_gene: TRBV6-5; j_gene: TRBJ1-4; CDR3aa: CASTRGAREKLFF; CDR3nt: TGTGCCAGCACCCGGGGGGCTAGAGAAAAACTGTTTTTT
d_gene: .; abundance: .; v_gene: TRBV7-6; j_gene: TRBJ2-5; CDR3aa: CASSFPDPTGKETQYF; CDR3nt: TGTGCCAGCAGCTTTCCGGACCCGACAGGAAAAGAGACCCAGTACTTC
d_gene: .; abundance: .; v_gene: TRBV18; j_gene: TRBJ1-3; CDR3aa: CASSPRSGTGNTIYF; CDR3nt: TGTGCCAGCTCACCAAGGTCAGGGACTGGAAACACCATATATTTT
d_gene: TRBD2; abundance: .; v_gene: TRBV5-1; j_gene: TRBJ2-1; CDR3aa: CASNSGGPSYNEQFF; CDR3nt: TGCGCCAGTAACAGCGGGGGCCCCTCCTACAATGAGCAGTTCTTC
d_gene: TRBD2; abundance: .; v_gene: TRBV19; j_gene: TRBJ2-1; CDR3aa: CASSIYGGAGEQFF; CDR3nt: TGTGCCAGTAGTATATACGGGGGGGCCGGTGAGCAGTTCTTC
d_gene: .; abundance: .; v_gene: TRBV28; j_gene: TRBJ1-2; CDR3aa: CASSRDVGGLVSYTF; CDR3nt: TGTGCCAGCAGTCGTGACGTCGGGGGTTTAGTGAGCTACACCTTC
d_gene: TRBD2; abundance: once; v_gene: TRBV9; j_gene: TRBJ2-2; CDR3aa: CASSAPRGGFTGELFF; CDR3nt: TGTGCCAGCAGCGCCCCCCGCGGGGGTTTTACCGGGGAGCTGTTTTTT
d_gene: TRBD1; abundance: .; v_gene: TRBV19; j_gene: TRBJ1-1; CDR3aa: CASSSPSTGQGNTEAFF; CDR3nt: TGTGCCAGTAGTAGCCCATCGACAGGGCAGGGTAACACTGAAGCTTTCTTT
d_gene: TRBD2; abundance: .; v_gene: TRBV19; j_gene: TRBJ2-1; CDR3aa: CASNSYVGGMRNEQFF; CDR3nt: TGTGCCAGTAATTCTTATGTGGGGGGGATGAGGAATGAGCAGTTCTTC
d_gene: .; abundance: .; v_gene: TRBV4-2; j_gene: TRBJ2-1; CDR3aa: CASSQDLGGRVYNEQFF; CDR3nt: TGTGCCAGCAGCCAAGATTTGGGGGGGCGGGTCTACAATGAGCAGTTCTTC
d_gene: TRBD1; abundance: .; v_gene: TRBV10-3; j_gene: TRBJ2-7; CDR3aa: CAISNGQGSAEQYF; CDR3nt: TGTGCCATCAGTAATGGACAGGGGTCGGCCGAGCAGTACTTC
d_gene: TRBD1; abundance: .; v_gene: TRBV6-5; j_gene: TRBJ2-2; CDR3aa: CASTTGANTGELFF; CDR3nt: TGTGCCAGCACTACAGGGGCGAACACCGGGGAGCTGTTTTTT